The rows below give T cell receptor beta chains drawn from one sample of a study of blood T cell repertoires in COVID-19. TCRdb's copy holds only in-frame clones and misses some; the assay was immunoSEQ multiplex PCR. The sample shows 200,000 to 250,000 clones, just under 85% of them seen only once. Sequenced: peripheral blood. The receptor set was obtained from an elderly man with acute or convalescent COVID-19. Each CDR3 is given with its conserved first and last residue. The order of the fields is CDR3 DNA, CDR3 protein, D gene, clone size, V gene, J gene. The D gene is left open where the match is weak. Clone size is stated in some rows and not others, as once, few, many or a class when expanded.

CDR3 DNA: TGTGCCAGCAGCAAAGACAGAACAGCGGAGGAGACCCAGTACTTC
CDR3 protein: CASSKDRTAEETQYF
D gene: .
clone size: .
V gene: TRBV21-1
J gene: TRBJ2-5

CDR3 DNA: TGTGCCAGCCAGGTCGGTCTCGACGAGCAGTACTTC
CDR3 protein: CASQVGLDEQYF
D gene: .
clone size: .
V gene: TRBV21-1
J gene: TRBJ2-7

CDR3 DNA: TGTGCCAGCAGCGATCAGGGGTACGAGCAGTACTTC
CDR3 protein: CASSDQGYEQYF
D gene: .
clone size: .
V gene: TRBV14
J gene: TRBJ2-7

CDR3 DNA: TGTGCCAGTAGTTTCCGGGACAGCTACTACGAGCAGTACTTC
CDR3 protein: CASSFRDSYYEQYF
D gene: TRBD1
clone size: .
V gene: TRBV19
J gene: TRBJ2-7

CDR3 DNA: TGTGCCAGTAGGACCCCGGGATCTTACGAGCAGTACTTC
CDR3 protein: CASRTPGSYEQYF
D gene: .
clone size: many
V gene: TRBV19
J gene: TRBJ2-7

CDR3 DNA: TGTGCCAGTAGTTCGATCACTGCAACTAATGAAAAACTGTTTTTT
CDR3 protein: CASSSITATNEKLFF
D gene: .
clone size: .
V gene: TRBV19
J gene: TRBJ1-4

CDR3 DNA: TGTGCCAGCAGCTTAAGTGGGAGTGTCACAGATACGCAGTATTTT
CDR3 protein: CASSLSGSVTDTQYF
D gene: .
clone size: .
V gene: TRBV7-3
J gene: TRBJ2-3

CDR3 DNA: TGCGCCAGCAGCCTGGGAGGCAGCTACTCCTACGAGCAGTACTTC
CDR3 protein: CASSLGGSYSYEQYF
D gene: .
clone size: few
V gene: TRBV5-1
J gene: TRBJ2-7

CDR3 DNA: TGTGCCTGGAGTACTCCCCCATACGAGCAGTACTTC
CDR3 protein: CAWSTPPYEQYF
D gene: .
clone size: .
V gene: TRBV30
J gene: TRBJ2-7

CDR3 DNA: TGCGCCAGCAGTCAATCCCCGTACGTCGGGTCTTCAATCTATGGCTACACCTTC
CDR3 protein: CASSQSPYVGSSIYGYTF
D gene: .
clone size: .
V gene: TRBV23-1
J gene: TRBJ1-2

CDR3 DNA: TGTGCCAGCAGGCGGGACTTTCAGGGCGAGCAGTACTTC
CDR3 protein: CASRRDFQGEQYF
D gene: .
clone size: .
V gene: TRBV6-6
J gene: TRBJ2-7

CDR3 DNA: TGTGCCAGCAGGCAGACAGGGAATAGCAATCAGCCCCAGCATTTT
CDR3 protein: CASRQTGNSNQPQHF
D gene: TRBD1
clone size: .
V gene: TRBV27
J gene: TRBJ1-5

CDR3 DNA: TGCGCCAGCAGCCGTGGGGCGGACTACAATGAGCAGTTCTTC
CDR3 protein: CASSRGADYNEQFF
D gene: .
clone size: .
V gene: TRBV5-1
J gene: TRBJ2-1

CDR3 DNA: TGTGCCAGCAGCCAAAACGCAGGCTATTCACCCCTCCACTTT
CDR3 protein: CASSQNAGYSPLHF
D gene: .
clone size: few
V gene: TRBV4-2
J gene: TRBJ1-6

CDR3 DNA: TGCAGTGCTAGTAATCAGGGGGTCACTGAAGCTTTCTTT
CDR3 protein: CSASNQGVTEAFF
D gene: TRBD1
clone size: .
V gene: TRBV20-1
J gene: TRBJ1-1

CDR3 DNA: TGCGCCAGCAGGGTCGACAGGGGGCGCACCGGGGAGCTGTTTTTT
CDR3 protein: CASRVDRGRTGELFF
D gene: TRBD1
clone size: .
V gene: TRBV5-1
J gene: TRBJ2-2

CDR3 DNA: TGTGCCAGCAGTGGAATTGTAGGAGGGAACTATGGCTACACCTTC
CDR3 protein: CASSGIVGGNYGYTF
D gene: .
clone size: .
V gene: TRBV6-4
J gene: TRBJ1-2

CDR3 DNA: TGTGCCAGCAGTTACGAACAGGACGTAAAAAACATTCAGTACTTC
CDR3 protein: CASSYEQDVKNIQYF
D gene: .
clone size: once
V gene: TRBV6-6
J gene: TRBJ2-4

CDR3 DNA: TGCGCCAGCAGCCAAGACCAGGGGCGCATTTTGGGCGGCTACACCTTC
CDR3 protein: CASSQDQGRILGGYTF
D gene: .
clone size: once
V gene: TRBV4-1
J gene: TRBJ1-2

CDR3 DNA: TGTGCCAGCAGCGCCCGGACAGGGTCTGGGGCCAACGTCCTGACTTTC
CDR3 protein: CASSARTGSGANVLTF
D gene: TRBD1
clone size: .
V gene: TRBV4-2
J gene: TRBJ2-6